The 30 T cell receptor beta chains in this list originate from one sample, sequenced in a study of blood T cells in healthy people across ages. It was with a sample-barcoded 5' primer and a J-beta primer mix that a second PCR of roughly 7 to 11 cycles was run. MiXCR was run by TCRdb on the 5' RACE reads, yielding one entry per CDR3 protein. The table includes about 1.4 million distinct CDR3 sequences, 59% detected once. The sample comprised blood. The receptors shown here come from a man between 18 and 35 years old in good health.

The chain is built from TRBV20-1 and TRBJ2-7; 9 bases are shared with TRBD1. Germline-derived CDR1 and CDR2 are DFQATT and SNEGSKA (reference sequence). With 6 bases clipped from V and 3 bases from J, the junction kept 9 bases outside the gene matches. CDR3 length: 14 residues. For the CDR3, the DNA is TGCAGTGCAAGGGACAGGGCCTCTCACTACGAGCAGTACTTC. Translation: CSARDRASHYEQYF.

V gene TRBV7-2 combines with J gene TRBJ2-4; no definite D call. The closer fit of TRBJ2-7 to the DNA end suggests the J call may be wrong. Germline CDR1 SGHTA, CDR2 FQGNSA. This CDR3 is 15 amino acids long. The DNA of the CDR3 is TGTGCCAGCAGCTTAGGGTTAGAGGTAGCCTACGAGCAGTACTTC. Translation gives CASSLGLEVAYEQYF.

V and J are TRBV20-1 and TRBJ2-6; perhaps TRBD2 as D (5 bases). This CDR3 comprises 13 residues. Germline assignment: CDR1 DFQATT and CDR2 SNEGSKA (reference sequence). V lost 4 bases and J lost 3, with 7 bases in between. CDR3 sequence reads: CSAKEVGANVLTF. CDR3 bases: TGCAGTGCTAAGGAGGTTGGGGCCAACGTCCTGACTTTC.

This clonotype came up a few times. The chain has TRBV27 and TRBJ2-1; 11 bases match TRBD2. The germline V gene encodes CDR1 MNHEY and CDR2 SMNVEV (reference sequence). The CDR3 has 15 residues. The V segment lost 2 bases and the J segment 8 bases; nucleotides outside the gene matches: 5. The CDR3 nucleotides read TGTGCCAGCAGTTTACGTCTAGCGGGAGGATATGAGCAGTTCTTC. This codes for CASSLRLAGGYEQFF.

CDR3 in DNA: TGTGCCAGCAGCAATTCGACTAGCGGGTACAATGAGCAGTTCTTC. It specifies CASSNSTSGYNEQFF. The chain employs TRBV21-1 and TRBJ2-1; the table's D gene call, TRBD2, was not cross checked with the DNA. TRBV21-1 is recorded as a pseudogene. The CDR3 contains 15 residues.

V usage is TRBV9 and J usage is TRBJ1-2; possibly TRBD1 for D (5 bases). The CDR3 has 18 residues. V lost 0 bases and J 7 bases, leaving 25 bases between the germline ends. Germline V gene data show CDR1 as SGDLS and CDR2 as YYNGEE. The CDR3 DNA reads TGTGCCAGCAGCGTAGATGGTAGTGCGGGTGGCAGGGTAGCTGGCTACACCTTC. Its translation is CASSVDGSAGGRVAGYTF.

CDR3 sequence (DNA): TGTGCCAGAAGCCAGGGGGCGGGACAGCTATACAATGAGCAGTTCTTC. Its translation: CARSQGAGQLYNEQFF. The chain has TRBV7-6 and TRBJ2-1; 8 bases fit TRBD1. Germline assignment: CDR1 SGHVS and CDR2 FNYEAQ. The CDR3 is made up of 16 amino acids. Germline trimming cut 9 bases from V and 4 bases from J; bases unmatched to any gene: 14.

The sample holds a few counts of this clonotype. The rearrangement joins TRBV27 to TRBJ2-5; D ambiguous. Trimming cost V 4 bases and J 4 bases, with 10 bases left between them. Germline V gives CDR1 MNHEY, CDR2 SMNVEV (reference sequence). This CDR3 has 13 residues. CDR3 residues: CASSSTLRETQYF. In DNA form, the CDR3 reads TGTGCCAGCAGTTCAACCCTCCGAGAGACCCAGTACTTC.

The chain recombines TRBV4-3 with TRBJ2-5; 7 bases are a match to TRBD2. The end of the DNA is better explained by TRBJ2-7, so the J call may be wrong. The CDR3 totals 14 residues. Germline CDR1 and CDR2: LGHNA and YSLEER. As DNA, the CDR3 is TGCGCCAGCAGCCCCCAGCGGGGAACCTACGAGCAGTACTTC. This sequence encodes CASSPQRGTYEQYF.

The chain has TRBV19 and TRBJ2-2, with 7 bases lining up with TRBD1. The CDR3 length is 17 residues. V trimming: 5 bases; J trimming: 0 bases; junction bases outside the gene matches: 9. CDR1 and CDR2 from the germline V gene are LNHDA and SQIVND (reference sequence). CDR3 sequence reads: CASSASTGQSNTGELFF. The DNA of the CDR3 is TGTGCCAGTAGTGCTTCGACAGGGCAGTCGAACACCGGGGAGCTGTTTTTT.

The chain combines TRBV7-2 with TRBJ1-5; D is possibly TRBD1 (5 bases). V was pared by 9 bases and J by 2 bases, with 17 bases between. The V gene's germline CDR1 is SGHTA and CDR2 FQGNSA. The CDR3 loop spans 15 amino acids. DNA for the CDR3: TGTGCCAGAAGACAGAGCCGAAGGGGCAATCAGCCCCAGCATTTT. Protein sequence: CARRQSRRGNQPQHF. The full variable domain, its missing parts supplied by reference TRBV7-2 and TRBJ1-5, is GAGVSQSPSNKVTEKGKDVELRCDPISGHTALYWYRQSLGQGLEFLIYFQGNSAPDKSGLPSDRFSAERTGGSVSTLTIQRTQQEDSAVYLCARRQSRRGNQPQHFGDGTRLSIL.

The J gene is TRBJ1-2, the V gene TRBV3-1; the D gene is possibly TRBD1 (5 bases). Deletions cut 2 bases from V and 4 bases from J, with 8 bases between. CDR1 and CDR2 (germline): LGHDT, YNNKEL (reference sequence). The CDR3 is 13 residues long. CDR3 in DNA: TGTGCCAGCAGCCAACGGGACTTCTATGGCTACACCTTC. It encodes CASSQRDFYGYTF.

The chain carries TRBV9 and TRBJ1-1, with no clear D. The CDR3 has 15 amino acids. Germline CDR1 and CDR2: SGDLS and YYNGEE. V lost 0 bases, J lost 0 bases, and 9 bases lay in between. CDR3 sequence: CASSVGVLMNTEAFF. CDR3 nucleotide sequence: TGTGCCAGCAGCGTAGGAGTGCTCATGAACACTGAAGCTTTCTTT.

This clonotype has just one count. The V gene is TRBV30, the J gene TRBJ2-7, with 10 bases lining up with TRBD2. The CDR3 extends over 14 amino acids. Per germline, CDR1 GTSNPN and CDR2 SVGIG (reference sequence). Unmatched junction bases numbered 7, after V lost 4 bases and J lost 4 bases. The CDR3 is CAWTRLAGLYEQYF. The CDR3 nucleotides read TGTGCCTGGACACGACTAGCGGGCTTATACGAGCAGTACTTC.

The chain carries TRBV20-1 and TRBJ1-1, with 10 bases identical to TRBD1. There are 14 residues in the CDR3. J lost 7 bases, V lost 3 bases, and 8 bases had no gene match. The germline CDR1 and CDR2 sequences are DFQATT and SNEGSKA (reference sequence). This chain's CDR3 is CSAREDRGKHEAFF. The CDR3 DNA reads as TGCAGTGCTAGGGAGGACAGGGGGAAGCATGAAGCTTTCTTT.

The V call is TRBV5-1, the J call TRBJ2-3; D might be TRBD1 (7 bases). The V end lost 4 bases, the J end lost 7 bases, and 43 bases lay between the germline ends. Germline lookup yields CDR1 SGHRS and CDR2 YFSETQ. The CDR3 is made up of 23 amino acids. The CDR3 sequence: CASSANTRSTGYPSARPSNTQYF. The DNA for the CDR3 is TGCGCCAGCAGCGCGAACACGAGATCGACAGGGTACCCTAGCGCCCGCCCCTCGAATACGCAGTATTTT.

This clonotype was observed a handful of times. V usage is TRBV20-1 and J usage is TRBJ1-5; D is unresolved. Between the trimmed V and J ends, which lost 1 base and 2 bases, there was a span of 21 bases. The CDR3 is made up of 18 amino acids. CDR1 is DFQATT and CDR2 is SNEGSKA in the germline V gene (reference sequence). As DNA, the CDR3 is TGCAGTGCTAGAGCCCCCGGTGCAGGTTATGAACGCAATCAGCCCCAGCATTTT. The encoded protein is CSARAPGAGYERNQPQHF.

This clonotype occurred a few times. The chain combines TRBV6-1 with TRBJ2-7; D may be TRBD1 (5 bases). This CDR3 spans 12 amino acids. Trimming left V 8 bases short and J 3 bases short, with 11 bases between. The germline CDR1 and CDR2 sequences are MNHNS and SASEGT. The CDR3 DNA is TGTGCCAGCCTGACAGACCGCTACGAGCAGTACTTC. Its translation is CASLTDRYEQYF.

The rearrangement uses TRBV27 and TRBJ1-5; D is ambiguous. This CDR3 comprises 14 residues. Trimming took off 6 bases at V and 6 bases at J, with 15 bases between the two ends. From germline, CDR1 is MNHEY and CDR2 SMNVEV (reference sequence). For the CDR3, the DNA is TGTGCCAGCAGCAGTTTAAGGGAGGGTCAGCCCCAGCATTTT. Translated: CASSSLREGQPQHF.

This CDR3 reads CASSPARLGINEQFF. The CDR3 nucleotides read TGTGCCAGCAGCCCAGCTAGGTTGGGTATCAATGAGCAGTTCTTC. The rearrangement links TRBV7-9 to TRBJ2-1; D gene ambiguous. The CDR3 extends over 15 amino acids. V dropped 5 bases and J dropped 6 bases, with 17 bases sitting between them. Germline lookup yields CDR1 SEHNR and CDR2 FQNEAQ (reference sequence).

Details on this clonotype: Germline and junction disagree at one end, which may indicate a read error. The chain combines TRBV20-1 with TRBJ2-1; D perhaps matches TRBD1 (6 bases). This CDR3 region has 15 residues. Germline CDR1 DFQATT, CDR2 SNEGSKA (reference sequence). CDR3: CSARDRTATYNAQFF. The CDR3 DNA reads TGCAGTGCTAGAGACCGGACAGCAACCTACAATGCGCAGTTCTTC.

The rearrangement joins TRBV7-9 to TRBJ1-2; 7 nucleotides line up with TRBD1. CDR3 size: 16 residues. J lost 4 bases, V lost 1 base, and 9 bases had no gene match. Germline CDR1 reads SEHNR; CDR2 reads FQNEAQ (reference sequence). The CDR3: CASSLVGQTRIYGYTF. The CDR3 DNA is TGTGCCAGCAGCTTAGTGGGACAGACAAGAATCTATGGCTACACCTTC.

This clonotype was found a few times. This chain joins TRBV20-1 and TRBJ2-7; D perhaps matches TRBD1 (5 bases). V lost 6 bases to trimming and J lost 1 base, with 16 bases between them. The CDR3 runs to 14 residues. The germline gives CDR1 DFQATT, CDR2 SNEGSKA (reference sequence). The CDR3 protein is CSAPTLTASYEQYF. The CDR3 nucleotides are TGCAGTGCCCCGACCTTGACAGCGTCCTACGAGCAGTACTTC.

The V gene is TRBV20-1, the J gene TRBJ2-1; 11 positions agree with TRBD2. V lost 0 bases to trimming and J lost 6 bases; unmatched junction nucleotides: 4. Germline loops: CDR1 DFQATT, CDR2 SNEGSKA (reference sequence). This CDR3 contains 15 residues. CDR3 in amino acids: CSARDSGGAGNEQFF. CDR3 nucleotide sequence: TGCAGTGCTAGAGATAGCGGGGGGGCTGGCAATGAGCAGTTCTTC.

The V and J genes are TRBV28 and TRBJ2-6; D call uncertain. Trimming left V 5 bases short and J 0 bases short, with 14 bases between. The CDR3 is 17 residues long. The germline V gene encodes CDR1 MDHEN and CDR2 SYDVKM. In DNA, the CDR3 is TGTGCCAGCAGTACCGGGTCCTCCGGCTCTGGGGCCAACGTCCTGACTTTC. Translated, it gives CASSTGSSGSGANVLTF.

The rearrangement uses TRBV5-1 and TRBJ1-1; 10 nucleotides line up with TRBD1. This CDR3 contains 14 residues. J gave up 7 bases and V 4 bases, and 7 bases lay outside the gene matches. From germline, CDR1 is SGHRS and CDR2 YFSETQ. The CDR3 spells CASSTTGQGFEAFF. CDR3 DNA: TGCGCCAGCAGCACCACGGGACAGGGGTTTGAAGCTTTCTTT.

The chain employs TRBV15 and TRBJ1-2; D is unresolved. The CDR3 covers 13 residues. V lost 4 bases, J lost 0 bases, and 6 bases lay in between. The germline CDR1 and CDR2 sequences are LNHNV and YYDKDF (reference sequence). CDR3 sequence reads: CATSNVANYGYTF. The DNA of the CDR3 is TGTGCCACCAGCAACGTAGCTAACTATGGCTACACCTTC.

The chain recombines TRBV29-1 with TRBJ2-4, with D perhaps matching TRBD1 (5 bases). The V and J ends lost 5 bases and 0 bases respectively, with 11 bases between them. The CDR3 has 14 residues. Germline lookup yields CDR1 SQVTM and CDR2 ANQGSEA. In DNA, the CDR3 is TGCAGCGTTCCGGACACGGTAGCCAAAAACATTCAGTACTTC. This gives the protein CSVPDTVAKNIQYF.

A few counts support this clonotype. The chain combines TRBV20-1 with TRBJ2-3; no definite D call. The V end was cut by 0 bases, the J end by 8 bases, with 15 bases between. The CDR3 spans 14 residues. Germline V gene sequence: CDR1 DFQATT, CDR2 SNEGSKA (reference sequence). The CDR3 is CSARDPTMWGTQYF. The CDR3 DNA reads TGCAGTGCTAGAGATCCAACGATGTGGGGTACGCAGTATTTT.

This chain uses TRBV7-9 with TRBJ2-3; D remains ambiguous. CDR3 length: 15 residues. From germline, CDR1 is SEHNR and CDR2 FQNEAQ (reference sequence). V lost 1 base, J lost 2 bases, and 10 bases lay in between. The CDR3 DNA follows: TGTGCCAGCAGCTTAGAGCTTGGAGACACAGATACGCAGTATTTT. Its translation is CASSLELGDTDTQYF.